This is a list of T cell receptor beta chains from one sample in a study of Ad26.COV2.S vaccination and SARS-CoV-2 variants. Clones were sequenced by immunoSEQ multiplex PCR, and TCRdb holds only the in-frame ones, with some missing. The sample contains 410,000 or so clones, around 90% of which appear only once. Sequencing was performed on peripheral blood, taken in a trial of Ad26.COV2.S vaccine versus placebo. These receptors were obtained from a person aged 18 to 65 who received the Ad26.COV2.S COVID-19 vaccine or a placebo. The CDR3 runs from the conserved cysteine through the conserved F or W. Each record gives: D gene, J gene, V gene, clone size, CDR3 DNA, CDR3 protein. The D gene is left open where the match is weak. Clone size appears in some rows only: once, few, many, or a class for an expanded clone.

NA,TRBJ2-7,TRBV7-6,NA,TGTGCCAGCAGCTTAGCGCAGGCGGTGGCAGGCGAGCAGTACTTC,CASSLAQAVAGEQYF
NA,TRBJ2-1,TRBV7-9,NA,TGTGCCAGCAGCTTAGCGGGAGGCGGGGAGACCTACAATGAGCAGTTCTTC,CASSLAGGGETYNEQFF
TRBD2,TRBJ2-1,TRBV27,NA,TGTGCCAGCAGTGAGGGGCAGGGGCCAGCGGGAGGAAGGGTGCAGTTCTTC,CASSEGQGPAGGRVQFF
NA,TRBJ1-4,TRBV5-4,few,TGTGCCAGCAGCTGGGCACTTAATGAAAAACTGTTTTTT,CASSWALNEKLFF
TRBD2,TRBJ2-1,TRBV7-3,NA,TGTGCCAGCAGCTTATCTACCCCGACTAGCGGCTACAATGAGCAGTTCTTC,CASSLSTPTSGYNEQFF
TRBD2,TRBJ2-5,TRBV3-1/TRBV3-2,NA,TGTGCCAGCAGCCAAGACCAGCGGGGGGAGACCCAGTACTTC,CASSQDQRGETQYF
TRBD1,TRBJ1-5,TRBV18,NA,TGTGCCAGCTCACCTGGACAGGGTCGTCAGCCCCAGCATTTT,CASSPGQGRQPQHF
NA,TRBJ2-7,TRBV7-9,NA,TGTGCCAGCAGCTTAGGGTCAGGCCGCTTTTACGAGCAGTACTTC,CASSLGSGRFYEQYF
NA,TRBJ1-4,TRBV12-2,NA,TGTGCAAGTCGCTTAGCGCTAGGAACAACTAATGAAAAACTGTTTTTT,CASRLALGTTNEKLFF
TRBD1,TRBJ1-2,TRBV7-9,NA,TGTGCCAGCAGCTTAGGGGGGACAGGGGAAGGCTATGGCTACACCTTC,CASSLGGTGEGYGYTF
NA,TRBJ1-1,TRBV5-4,NA,TGTGCCAGCAGCTTGGGCCCAACAACACCTGAAGCTTTCTTT,CASSLGPTTPEAFF
TRBD2,TRBJ2-3,TRBV11-2,NA,TGTGCCAGCACCCATTGGCTAGCGGTTCGTCCTAGCACAGATACGCAGTATTTT,CASTHWLAVRPSTDTQYF
NA,TRBJ1-5,TRBV12-3/TRBV12-4,NA,TGTGCCAGCAGTTTCAGTCCTAATCAGCCCCAGCATTTT,CASSFSPNQPQHF
NA,TRBJ1-1,TRBV28,NA,TGTGCCAGCAGCTCACACGGGGGGGACACTGAAGCTTTCTTT,CASSSHGGDTEAFF
NA,TRBJ1-4,TRBV6-5,once,TGTGCCAGCAGTTACCGCCTGTTACCCAGGGGTGAAAAACTGTTTTTT,CASSYRLLPRGEKLFF
NA,TRBJ2-2,TRBV5-6,NA,TGTGCCAGCAGCTTGGCCACGGTCCCCGACACCGGGGAGCTGTTTTTT,CASSLATVPDTGELFF
TRBD1,TRBJ2-4,TRBV27,NA,TGTGCCAGCAGTTTATCGGGACAGGGAACCAAAAACATTCAGTACTTC,CASSLSGQGTKNIQYF
NA,TRBJ2-2,TRBV25-1,NA,TGTGCCAGCAGTGAATGGACAACGAACACCGGGGAGCTGTTTTTT,CASSEWTTNTGELFF
TRBD2,TRBJ2-1,TRBV7-9,NA,TGTGCCAGCAGGAAACCCAGCGGGACCTACAATGAGCAGTTCTTC,CASRKPSGTYNEQFF
TRBD2,TRBJ2-7,TRBV4-1,NA,TGCGCCAGCAGCCACCCGGGACTATCAACCTACGAGCAGTACTTC,CASSHPGLSTYEQYF
NA,TRBJ2-7,TRBV14,few,TGTGCCAGCAGCCTCGGCGGAGCGAAGTCCTACGAGCAGTACTTC,CASSLGGAKSYEQYF
NA,TRBJ1-5,TRBV20-1,NA,TGCAGTGCTAGTTACGCTATCGGGAATCAGCCCCAGCATTTT,CSASYAIGNQPQHF
TRBD2,TRBJ2-7,TRBV5-1,NA,TGCGCCAGCAGCTTGGTCGGGGGGTCCCCCTACGAGCAGTACTTC,CASSLVGGSPYEQYF
TRBD1,TRBJ2-7,TRBV29-1,NA,TGCAGCGTTGGGACAGGGGGTTACGAGCAGTACTTC,CSVGTGGYEQYF
TRBD2,TRBJ2-1,TRBV27,NA,TGTGCCAGCACCGCGGTCCGGGAGGAGTGGAGCCTTTTGTACAATGAGCAGTTCTTC,CASTAVREEWSLLYNEQFF
NA,TRBJ2-7,TRBV14,NA,TGTGCCAGCAGCCTTACGGGACGGCCCACCTACGAGCAGTACTTC,CASSLTGRPTYEQYF
NA,TRBJ2-7,TRBV6-2/TRBV6-3,few,TGTGCCAGCAGTCCAACTAGTGTAGGGTCCTACGAGCAGTACTTC,CASSPTSVGSYEQYF
NA,TRBJ2-7,TRBV9,NA,TGTGCCAGCAGTGGGGGGATTGGGTCCTACGAGCAGTACTTC,CASSGGIGSYEQYF
TRBD1,TRBJ1-1,TRBV30,NA,TGTGCCGGAGCTACAGGGGGCGGATGGGGCACTGAAGCTTTCTTT,CAGATGGGWGTEAFF
TRBD1,TRBJ1-2,TRBV6-2/TRBV6-3,NA,TGTGCCAGCAGTTACTACAGGGGTCAAGGCTACACCTTC,CASSYYRGQGYTF
NA,TRBJ1-2,TRBV6-6,once,TGTGCCAGCAGTTACTCATGGGACAACTCTAACTATGGCTACACCTTC,CASSYSWDNSNYGYTF
NA,TRBJ2-7,TRBV6-5,NA,TGTGCCAGCAGTCCCCGGTGGGGCGCCGAGCAGTACTTC,CASSPRWGAEQYF
NA,TRBJ1-2,TRBV18,NA,TGTGCCAGCTCACGAAGCGACAGCGATAACTATGGCTACACCTTC,CASSRSDSDNYGYTF
NA,TRBJ1-2,TRBV7-8,NA,TGTGCCAGCAGCTTAGTGGACAGAGACTATGGCTACACCTTC,CASSLVDRDYGYTF
NA,TRBJ2-1,TRBV11-2,NA,TGTGCCAGCAGCGCGCGACTAGACAGACGGAATACCTACAATGAGCAGTTCTTC,CASSARLDRRNTYNEQFF
NA,TRBJ1-1,TRBV10-3,few,TGTGCCATCAGTGAGTCCCCAGTCGGTGAAGCTTTCTTT,CAISESPVGEAFF
TRBD1,TRBJ1-3,TRBV7-9,NA,TGTGCCAGCAGCTTTGGGACAGGGTATGGAAACACCATATATTTT,CASSFGTGYGNTIYF
TRBD2,TRBJ2-7,TRBV19,NA,TGTGCCAGTAGTACCTCCGGGACTAGAGACTACGAGCAGTACTTC,CASSTSGTRDYEQYF
NA,TRBJ1-4,TRBV2,NA,TGTGCCAGCAGTGGCTCCCGGGGCGCATCCGGACTGTTTTTT,CASSGSRGASGLFF
NA,TRBJ2-7,TRBV4-1,NA,TGCGCCAGCAGCCAAGGTCAAGTAGCCACCTACGAGCAGTACTTC,CASSQGQVATYEQYF
TRBD2,TRBJ2-1,TRBV5-1,NA,TGCGCCAGCAGTCCGAGCGGGAGCTCCTACAATGAGCAGTTCTTC,CASSPSGSSYNEQFF
NA,TRBJ1-2,TRBV10-3,NA,TGTGCCATCACCCCGGACAGAAGCTATGGCTACACCTTC,CAITPDRSYGYTF
NA,TRBJ1-1,TRBV6-5,NA,TGTGCCAGCAGTTCCATGAACACTGAAGCTTTCTTT,CASSSMNTEAFF
NA,TRBJ2-6,TRBV19,NA,TGTGCCAGCCGCGGACAGCTTATGACAGGGGCCAACGTCCTGACTTTC,CASRGQLMTGANVLTF